The rows below give T cell receptor beta chains drawn from one sample of a study of shared T cell receptors in the human thymus. The repertoire was sequenced with immunoSEQ multiplex PCR; TCRdb's copy has only in-frame clones and lacks some. The top ten clones hold approximately 0.02% of a sample with some 400,000 clones, roughly 94% of them seen once. The sample was thymocytes. The receptors shown here come from a human donor. The CDR3 runs from the conserved cysteine through the conserved F or W. Each record gives: clone size, J gene, D gene, V gene, CDR3 DNA, CDR3 protein. A D gene is named only where the DNA matches it firmly. Clone size appears in some rows only: once, few, many, or a class for an expanded clone.

>once|TRBJ2-2|TRBD1|TRBV30
TGTGCCTGGAGTGTACTCGACAGGGCTAACACCGGGGAGCTGTTTTTT
CAWSVLDRANTGELFF
>.|TRBJ2-3|.|TRBV21-1
TGTGCCAGCAGCAATGGGGCTGGGGGGACTAGCACAGATACGCAGTATTTT
CASSNGAGGTSTDTQYF
>.|TRBJ2-7|TRBD2|TRBV14
TGTGCCAGCAGCAATAGCGGGAGAGGCGACGAGCAGTACTTC
CASSNSGRGDEQYF
>.|TRBJ2-1|.|TRBV29-1
TGCAGCGTGGGACAGACTCGGGGGTGGAATGAGCAGTTCTTC
CSVGQTRGWNEQFF
>.|TRBJ2-7|TRBD2|TRBV27
TGTGCCAGCATTTTCCCCACTTCCTTGACTAGCGGGGCTTCCTACGAGCAGTACTTC
CASIFPTSLTSGASYEQYF
>.|TRBJ2-2|.|TRBV10-2
TGCGCCAGCAGTGAACCTTTTGCGACCGGGGAGCTGTTTTTT
CASSEPFATGELFF
>.|TRBJ2-1|.|TRBV5-5
TGTGCCAGCAGCTCAAAACACAATGAGCAGTTCTTC
CASSSKHNEQFF
>.|TRBJ2-2|.|TRBV14
TGTGCCAGCAGCCCCTCGTCTCCGGGAGTCACCGGGGAGCTGTTTTTT
CASSPSSPGVTGELFF
>.|TRBJ2-3|TRBD1|TRBV7-2
TGTGCCAGCAACCCGCGAGACAGGGGGCCAGATACGCAGTATTTT
CASNPRDRGPDTQYF
>.|TRBJ1-2|TRBD1|TRBV7-6
TGTGCCAGCAGCCCACGACAGGGCCGCTACACCTTC
CASSPRQGRYTF
>.|TRBJ2-2|TRBD2|TRBV11-3
TGTGCTACTAGCGGGAGTCGGACCGGGGAGCTGTTTTTT
CATSGSRTGELFF
>.|TRBJ2-1|TRBD2|TRBV7-3
TGTGCCAGCAGCCCTCGGACTAGCGGGCGCGATGTCTACAATGAGCAGTTCTTC
CASSPRTSGRDVYNEQFF
>.|TRBJ2-1|TRBD2|TRBV27
TGTGCCAGCAGTTTCGGGACTAGCCGTTACAATGAGCAGTTCTTC
CASSFGTSRYNEQFF
>.|TRBJ2-5|.|TRBV4-1
TGCGCCAGCAGCCAAGCCAGTACTCAAGAGACCCAGTACTTC
CASSQASTQETQYF
>.|TRBJ2-7|.|TRBV19
TGTGCCAGTAGTTATAGGGGGATAGCCTACGAGCAGTACTTC
CASSYRGIAYEQYF
>.|TRBJ2-5|TRBD2|TRBV27
TGTGCCAGCAGTTTGCTACTAGCGGGAGCTCCGAGAGAGACCCAGTACTTC
CASSLLLAGAPRETQYF
>.|TRBJ2-5|TRBD1|TRBV18
TGTGCCAGCTCAAAGACAGGGATCCAAGAGACCCAGTACTTC
CASSKTGIQETQYF
>.|TRBJ2-4|TRBD2|TRBV5-1
TGCGCCAGCAGCCCCGCTAGCGGGAGTGGCAAAAACATTCAGTACTTC
CASSPASGSGKNIQYF
>once|TRBJ1-4|TRBD1|TRBV7-9
TGTGCCAGCAGCCTGCAGGGGGCGCAAACCAATGAAAAACTGTTTTTT
CASSLQGAQTNEKLFF
>.|TRBJ1-4|.|TRBV30
TGTGCCTGGAGCAAAACAGGCGGCCCCCCGGAAAAACTGTTTTTT
CAWSKTGGPPEKLFF